This TCR beta chain was sequenced during a study of molecular identifiers for immune sequencing clone quantification. Researchers sorted naive CD8 T cells as cells that were CD8+CD4-CCR7+CD45RA+. Concerning this clonotype itself: Its antigen is as yet unknown.

The CDR3 loop spans 16 amino acids. Germline lookup yields CDR1 MNHEY and CDR2 SMNVEV (reference sequence). V was clipped by 4 bases and J by 4 bases, with 14 bases between them. Findings and caveats of the study: Jurkat TCR RNA spiked in from one cell reportedly remained identifiable amid approximately 1 million naive cells. Clones above 20 RNA copies held over 97% of effector molecules, under 1% in naive cells.

It was with previously described methods and listed TCR primers that bulk TCR libraries were made. MiXCR, applied by TCRdb to the PCR reads, yields one record per CDR3 protein. The sample shows about 500,000 distinct CDR3 sequences, over 20% of them seen only once. The receptor was derived from a human donor in good health. Some libraries in this study had Jurkat cell RNA spiked in. The sample consisted of naive CD8+ T cells from blood, with Jurkat cell RNA spiked in. Stated subset: FACS-sorted CD8+CD4-CCR7+CD45RA+ naive T cells. The chain carries TRBV27 and TRBJ2-6; D assignment may be TRBD1 or TRBD2 (5 bases each). CDR3 sequence reads: CASSSGTARGANVLTF. In DNA form, the CDR3 reads TGTGCCAGCAGTTCCGGGACGGCGAGAGGGGCCAACGTCCTGACTTTC. Full variable domain (rest looked up from reference TRBV27 and TRBJ2-6): EAQVTQNPRYLITVTGKKLTVTCSQNMNHEYMSWYRQDPGLGLRQIYYSMNVEVTDKGDVPEGYKVSRKEKRNFPLILESPSPNQTSLYFCASSSGTARGANVLTFGAGSRLTVL.